The 24 T cell receptor beta chains below were found in one sample sequenced in a study of shared clonotypes between healthy human individuals. Some clones are missing from TCRdb's copy, which holds only in-frame ones; the method was immunoSEQ multiplex PCR. Here the sample spans 2 million to 2.5 million clones, under 95% being singletons. Sequenced sample: naive CD4+ T cells from PBMCs. Subset of the sample: CD45RA+ positively selected. Receptors were obtained from a man aged 18 to 29 in good health. Some clones in this sample may be carry-over from other donors' samples.

The gene calls are TRBV2 and TRBJ2-1, with D tentatively TRBD1 or TRBD2 (5 bases each). Trimming took 6 bases from V and 5 from J, leaving 11 bases between them. Germline V gene sequence: CDR1 SNHLY, CDR2 FYNNEI. CDR3 length: 13 residues. The CDR3, as DNA: TGTGCCAGCAGGGTGGGACGACACAATGAGCAGTTCTTC. Translation: CASRVGRHNEQFF. Full variable domain (outside the CDR3, taken from reference TRBV2 and TRBJ2-1): EPEVTQTPSHQVTQMGQEVILRCVPISNHLYFYWYRQILGQKVEFLVSFYNNEISEKSEIFDDQFSVERPDGSNFTLKIRSTKLEDSAMYFCASRVGRHNEQFFGPGTRLTVL.

This chain connects TRBV18 to TRBJ2-5; possibly TRBD1 for D (5 bases). The V gene's germline CDR1 is KGHSH and CDR2 LQKENI. Trimming took off 1 base at V and 5 bases at J, with 11 bases between the two ends. The CDR3 consists of 14 residues. The CDR3 coding sequence is TGTGCCAGCTCACCACTCCCAGGGTTCGAGACCCAGTACTTC. It encodes CASSPLPGFETQYF.

The chain has TRBV6-5 and TRBJ2-5; D is unresolved. Judging by the DNA end, TRBJ2-7 fits better; the J call may be wrong. The CDR3 is made up of 14 amino acids. From germline, CDR1 is MNHEY and CDR2 SVGAGI. DNA for the CDR3: TGTGCCAGCAGTTCACCATTGACTGGCTACGAGCAGTACTTC. This translates into CASSSPLTGYEQYF.

Of note for this clone: Other DNA sequences in the same sample also yield this CDR3. V gene TRBV5-1 combines with J gene TRBJ2-6, with D possibly being TRBD1 (6 bases). Germline CDR1 and CDR2: SGHRS and YFSETQ. This CDR3 contains 14 residues. V was trimmed by 5 bases and J by 0 bases, leaving 6 bases between them. Here the CDR3 DNA reads TGCGCCAGCAGACAGGGCTCTGGGGCCAACGTCCTGACTTTC. As protein: CASRQGSGANVLTF.

The chain couples TRBV5-1 to TRBJ2-7; TRBD2 aligns across 8 bases. Trimming took 0 bases from V and 2 from J; bases not matched to a gene: 10. There are 17 residues in the CDR3. From germline, CDR1 is SGHRS and CDR2 YFSETQ. The CDR3 sequence: CASSLGPLSGGTYEQYF. The CDR3 DNA reads TGCGCCAGCAGCTTGGGCCCCTTGAGCGGGGGAACCTACGAGCAGTACTTC.

The chain is built from TRBV7-3 and TRBJ2-1; D gene uncertain. The CDR3 sequence is 16 residues long. V lost 2 bases, J lost 0 bases, and 11 bases lay in between. In germline, CDR1 is SGHTA, CDR2 FQGTGA. The CDR3 loop is CASSLSASLSYNEQFF. The CDR3 coding sequence is TGTGCCAGCAGCTTATCTGCCTCCCTCTCCTACAATGAGCAGTTCTTC.

Comment on this clone: The same CDR3 is also encoded by other DNA sequences in this sample. The V gene is TRBV28, the J gene TRBJ1-5; D not resolved. The V end lost 2 bases, the J end lost 7 bases, and 6 bases lay between the germline ends. Germline CDR1 and CDR2: MDHEN and SYDVKM. The CDR3 totals 12 residues. The CDR3 sequence: CASSLVGQPQHF. CDR3 nucleotides: TGTGCCAGCAGTTTAGTGGGACAGCCCCAGCATTTT.

V is TRBV7-6 and J is TRBJ1-5; 7 nucleotides agree with TRBD1. The CDR3 covers 15 residues. The junction had 8 bases not matched to a gene; V was cut back by 5 bases and J by 4 bases. Germline-derived CDR1 and CDR2 are SGHVS and FNYEAQ. For the CDR3, the DNA is TGTGCCAGCAGCCAAAACCGGGACAGTAATCAGCCCCAGCATTTT. Its protein is CASSQNRDSNQPQHF.

V gene TRBV21-1 combines with J gene TRBJ2-3. TRBV21-1 is marked as a pseudogene. This CDR3 comprises 16 residues. Here the CDR3 DNA reads TGTGCCAGCAGCAAAGCGCAAGGAACTAGCACAGATACGCAGTATTTT. Translating it yields CASSKAQGTSTDTQYF.

The chain recombines TRBV4-3 with TRBJ2-4; D remains unclear. Deletions cut 0 bases from V and 1 base from J, with 10 bases between. This CDR3 comprises 16 residues. Germline-derived CDR1 and CDR2 are LGHNA and YSLEER. The CDR3 is CASSQDHYGAKNIQYF. CDR3 nucleotide sequence: TGCGCCAGCAGCCAAGATCACTACGGGGCCAAAAACATTCAGTACTTC.

As concerns this clone: Other nucleotide sequences from this sample produce the same CDR3. This rearrangement joins TRBV5-1 to TRBJ2-1; no firm D call. The CDR3 contains 12 residues. The V gene lost 2 bases and the J gene lost 6 bases, with 6 bases spanning the gap. Germline V gene data show CDR1 as SGHRS and CDR2 as YFSETQ. The DNA of the CDR3 is TGCGCCAGCAGCTTAGCTTTCAATGAGCAGTTCTTC. It yields the protein CASSLAFNEQFF.

In its sample, this clone was seen a few times. Different DNA sequences within this sample yield the same CDR3. The chain combines TRBV14 with TRBJ2-5, with no clear D. CDR1 SGHDN and CDR2 FVKESK come from the germline V gene. CDR3 length equals 13 residues. The V end was cut by 1 base, the J end by 5 bases, with 8 bases between. CDR3 sequence reads: CASSQGLGETQYF. The CDR3 DNA reads TGTGCCAGCAGCCAAGGGCTGGGGGAGACCCAGTACTTC.

The J gene is TRBJ1-1, the V gene TRBV19; D is perhaps TRBD1 (6 bases). This CDR3 has 13 residues. Germline V gives CDR1 LNHDA, CDR2 SQIVND (reference sequence). V was pared by 6 bases and J by 6 bases, with 14 bases between. The CDR3 sequence is CASSEGVFAEAFF. CDR3 bases: TGTGCCAGTAGCGAGGGGGTTTTTGCTGAAGCTTTCTTT.

V usage is TRBV29-1 and J usage is TRBJ1-1; D is unresolved. In germline, CDR1 is SQVTM, CDR2 ANQGSEA. With 6 bases removed from V and 6 bases from J, the gap between germline ends came to 17 bases. The CDR3 is made up of 13 amino acids. Written as DNA, the CDR3 is TGCAGCGTAAAGGGCAGGATGGGCCCTGAAGCTTTCTTT. Its translation is CSVKGRMGPEAFF.

The V gene is TRBV6-6, the J gene TRBJ2-7; weak D call: TRBD1 (5 bases). Germline values: CDR1 MNHNY, CDR2 SVGAGI (reference sequence). The CDR3 runs 15 residues. The V and J ends lost 5 bases and 2 bases respectively, with 16 bases between them. The CDR3: CASSTYRQPPYEQYF. The CDR3 nucleotides read TGTGCCAGCAGTACCTACCGACAGCCCCCCTACGAGCAGTACTTC.

V and J are TRBV4-3 and TRBJ2-7; 13 bases agree with TRBD2. The CDR3 is made up of 15 amino acids. V gave up 0 bases and J gave up 6 bases; unmatched junction bases: 2. CDR1 is LGHNA and CDR2 is YSLEER in the germline V gene. The CDR3 DNA follows: TGCGCCAGCAGCCAAGAACTAGCGGGAGGGATCGAGCAGTACTTC. It codes for CASSQELAGGIEQYF.

J is TRBJ2-3 and V is TRBV25-1; TRBD2 matches 10 bases. This CDR3 spans 15 amino acids. J lost 4 bases, V lost 4 bases, and 5 bases had no gene match. Germline CDR1 is MGHDK and CDR2 is SYGVNS. This CDR3 reads CASSGASGRADTQYF. The CDR3 nucleotides are TGTGCCAGCAGTGGAGCTAGCGGGAGAGCAGATACGCAGTATTTT.

This chain joins TRBV5-1 and TRBJ1-1, with 9 bases identical to TRBD1. The CDR3 has 15 residues. V lost 4 bases and J lost 0; bases outside the gene matches: 4. Germline V gives CDR1 SGHRS, CDR2 YFSETQ. This CDR3 reads CASSHGDRVNTEAFF. CDR3 DNA sequence: TGCGCCAGCAGCCACGGGGACAGGGTGAACACTGAAGCTTTCTTT.

The gene calls are TRBV28 and TRBJ2-4; 7 bases are shared with TRBD1. The junction had 10 bases not matched to a gene; V was cut back by 5 bases and J by 6 bases. This CDR3 has 15 residues. The germline gives CDR1 MDHEN, CDR2 SYDVKM. CDR3 sequence (DNA): TGTGCCAGCAGTGATCGTCCGACAGGGCCAAACATTCAGTACTTC. This translates into CASSDRPTGPNIQYF. Based on the CDR3 plus reference TRBV28 and TRBJ2-4, the full variable domain is DVKVTQSSRYLVKRTGEKVFLECVQDMDHENMFWYRQDPGLGLRLIYFSYDVKMKEKGDIPEGYSVSREKKERFSLILESASTNQTSMYLCASSDRPTGPNIQYFGAGTRLSVL.

The rearrangement uses TRBV18 and TRBJ1-5; 12 nucleotides align to TRBD1. The CDR3 loop spans 17 amino acids. V dropped 3 bases and J dropped 6; count of bases not matched to a gene: 9. Per the germline V gene, CDR1 is KGHSH and CDR2 is LQKENI. In DNA form, the CDR3 reads TGTGCCAGCTCACCGGGGCGGGACAGGGGGCTTGGTCAGCCCCAGCATTTT. Protein product: CASSPGRDRGLGQPQHF. The full variable domain, with the rest looked up from reference TRBV18 and TRBJ1-5, is NAGVMQNPRHLVRRRGQEARLRCSPMKGHSHVYWYRQLPEEGLKFMVYLQKENIIDESGMPKERFSAEFPKEGPSILRIQQVVRGDSAAYFCASSPGRDRGLGQPQHFGDGTRLSIL.

The rearrangement joins TRBV15 to TRBJ1-1; TRBD1 might be the D (5 bases). V lost 5 bases and J 1 base, leaving 14 bases between the germline ends. Germline values: CDR1 LNHNV, CDR2 YYDKDF (reference sequence). This CDR3 contains 15 residues. The CDR3 spells CATSPLGTANTEAFF. Here the CDR3 DNA reads TGTGCCACCAGCCCACTGGGGACGGCGAACACTGAAGCTTTCTTT.

The chain carries TRBV27 and TRBJ2-5; a possible D gene is TRBD1 (5 bases). The V end was cut by 5 bases, the J end by 1 base, with 14 bases between. The germline V gene encodes CDR1 MNHEY and CDR2 SMNVEV (reference sequence). This CDR3 has 15 amino acids. This CDR3 reads CASSMPGHIQETQYF. In nucleotides, the CDR3 is TGTGCCAGCAGTATGCCCGGACATATCCAAGAGACCCAGTACTTC.

V and J are TRBV2 and TRBJ2-1, with D possibly being TRBD2 (5 bases). The CDR3 is 14 residues long. From germline, CDR1 is SNHLY and CDR2 FYNNEI. The V and J ends lost 5 bases and 3 bases respectively, with 11 bases between them. The CDR3: CASSRNRDYNEQFF. CDR3 sequence (DNA): TGTGCCAGCAGTCGAAACCGGGACTACAATGAGCAGTTCTTC.

V gene TRBV6-1 combines with J gene TRBJ1-1; D unresolved. The CDR3 has 14 amino acids. Deletions cut 7 bases from V and 4 bases from J, with 16 bases between. Germline assignment: CDR1 MNHNS and CDR2 SASEGT. This chain's CDR3 is CASIADPSGTEAFF. CDR3 nucleotides: TGTGCCAGCATAGCCGATCCCTCCGGCACTGAAGCTTTCTTT.